The TCR beta chain described here comes from a study of CD8 T cells in Susac syndrome. The RNA, 0.5 to 1 ug, was put through reverse transcription using random hexamers. Amplification of TCR beta CDR3 spanned 54 Vbeta and 13 Jbeta via immunoSEQ multiplex PCR. One entry per CDR3 protein results from TCRdb running MiXCR on the immunoSEQ multiplex PCR reads. The table lists 150,000 to 200,000 distinct CDR3 sequences, about 94% of them singletons. Germline CDR1 SGHDN, CDR2 FVKESK. The CDR3 extends over 12 amino acids. V lost 3 bases and J 7 bases, leaving 6 bases between the germline ends. TCR beta sequencing covered blood CD8+ and CD4+ T cells. The TEMRA cells underwent FACS enrichment, while the CD8+ and CD4+ T cells underwent negative isolation.

The chain couples TRBV14 to TRBJ1-4; D uncertain. The source of this sequence is a human donor with multiple sclerosis. Sequenced material: CD4+ T cells from PBMCs. DNA of the CDR3: TGTGCCAGCAGCCACGGATTTGAAAAACTGTTTTTT. This codes for CASSHGFEKLFF.